Detailed here is one T cell receptor (beta chain). Its target is not known. The data stem from a study of T cell responses to AZD1222 COVID-19 vaccine. Study-wide points: Spike-wide coverage was observed for vaccine-associated CD4 TCRs, with dominant responses at 160-218 and 743-854.

The table came from immunoSEQ multiplex PCR; TCRdb's copy has only in-frame clones and leaves some out. Seen here are 58,000 or so clones, roughly 84% observed once, and the top ten hold around 7.3%. V was clipped by 4 bases and J by 1 base, with 7 bases between them. Germline V lookup: CDR1 SQVTM, CDR2 ANQGSEA. CDR3 length: 13 residues. The rearrangement joins TRBV29-1 to TRBJ1-4; a weak D match, TRBD1 (5 bases). The source was peripheral blood, collected on day 0 of AZD1222 vaccination. This sequence originates from an adult in good health. The CDR3 region has the DNA TGCAGCGTTGGGCAGGGAACTAATGAAAAACTGTTTTTT. Its translation is CSVGQGTNEKLFF.